The source of this TCR beta chain is a study of OX40 agonist ivuxolimab in advanced cancers. Germline loops: CDR1 SGDLS, CDR2 YYNGEE. CDR3 length: 15 amino acids. The V gene lost 2 bases and the J gene lost 0 bases, with 9 bases spanning the gap. Only in-frame clones appear in the TCRdb table, and some are missing; sequencing was by immunoSEQ multiplex PCR. In the table there are about 29,000 clones, 70% to 85% of which are singletons. The receptor was isolated from an adult with an advanced solid tumor such as melanoma, head and neck, liver or kidney cancer. This specimen was CD4+ or CD8+ T cells sorted from blood, taken in a trial of the OX40 agonist ivuxolimab. The V and J genes are TRBV9 and TRBJ2-4; either TRBD1 or TRBD2 may fit D (5 bases each). CDR3 in amino acids: CASSVTGTAKNIQYF. As DNA, the CDR3 is TGTGCCAGCAGCGTTACCGGGACAGCCAAAAACATTCAGTACTTC.